These T cell receptor beta chains were read from a single sample in a study of memory CD4+ T cells and cytomegalovirus serostatus. Profiled with immunoSEQ multiplex PCR; TCRdb holds only in-frame clones, not every one. The table shows some 30,000 clones, with under 80% occurring only once. Sequencing input: memory CD4+ T cells from blood. The origin of the receptors is an adult in good health and CMV-seronegative. Some clones in this sample may be carry-over from other donors' samples. The CDR3 runs from the conserved cysteine through the conserved F or W. The D gene is left open where the match is weak. Rows may omit the clone size; those that give it use once, few, many or a size class.

d_gene	abundance	v_gene	j_gene	CDR3aa	CDR3nt
NA	NA	TRBV29-1	TRBJ2-3	CSVGQSLSTDTQYF	TGCAGCGTTGGACAGTCCCTGAGCACAGATACGCAGTATTTT
TRBD1	NA	TRBV19	TRBJ2-5	CASSDGTGRETQYF	TGTGCCAGTAGTGATGGGACAGGGAGAGAGACCCAGTACTTC
NA	NA	TRBV6-5	TRBJ1-1	CASSLSRDNTEAFF	TGTGCCAGCAGCCTTTCACGGGACAACACTGAAGCTTTCTTT
NA	NA	TRBV29-1	TRBJ1-2	CSAGKGNYGYTF	TGCAGCGCAGGAAAGGGGAACTATGGCTACACCTTC
NA	NA	TRBV6-1	TRBJ1-5	CASRPGGVQGQPQHF	TGTGCCAGCAGGCCTGGGGGTGTGCAAGGACAGCCCCAGCATTTT
NA	NA	TRBV7-6	TRBJ2-5	CASSLQQGTGETQYF	TGTGCCAGCAGCCTGCAACAGGGAACGGGAGAGACCCAGTACTTC
NA	once	TRBV11-2	TRBJ1-1	CASSPWTENTEAFF	TGTGCCAGCAGCCCCTGGACAGAGAACACTGAAGCTTTCTTT
TRBD1	NA	TRBV6-5	TRBJ1-2	CASSTSRTGYGYTF	TGTGCCAGCTCAACTTCGCGGACAGGCTATGGCTACACCTTC
NA	NA	TRBV11-2	TRBJ2-3	CASSLDRTGLIDTQYF	TGTGCCAGCAGCTTAGATCGTACAGGTCTAATAGATACGCAGTATTTT
TRBD2	few	TRBV5-4	TRBJ2-1	CASSGGGAGFNEQFF	TGTGCCAGCTCTGGCGGGGGGGCCGGGTTCAATGAGCAGTTCTTC